This is a list of T cell receptor beta chains from one sample in a study of T cells expressing NK-cell markers. Using the 5' RACE reads, TCRdb records one entry per CDR3 protein without DNA. This specimen shows some 460,000 distinct CDR3 sequences; the ten leading clones hold roughly 1.4%. Sequenced: blood T cells: a sorted CD56 or NKG2C T cell subset, CD4+ or CD8+ T cells, or bulk PBMC T cells (not recorded which). These receptors were collected from a woman between 50 and 59 years old in good health. Both conserved end residues are part of each CDR3. Fields, in order: V gene, J gene, CDR3 protein.

>TRBV6-4|TRBJ1-6
CASSTGDKTSPLHF
>TRBV20-1|TRBJ2-1
CSARETGPKYNEQFF
>TRBV6-2/TRBV6-3|TRBJ2-1
CASSYPVAGVIPSSYNEQFF
>TRBV5-1|TRBJ2-6
CASSIEDRGGANVLTF
>TRBV4-2|TRBJ2-3
CASSQDGLGLTQPDTQYF
>TRBV10-3|TRBJ1-1
CAIRASEGENTEAFF
>TRBV12-5|TRBJ2-7
CASGLVMQGARAYEQYF
>TRBV4-1|TRBJ1-2
CASSLRDLKDGSYGYTF
>TRBV10-2|TRBJ1-2
CASSGWTGEGYTF
>TRBV20-1|TRBJ2-1
CSAAGQDSYNEQFF
>TRBV15|TRBJ2-3
CATSRDRDRSTDTQYF
>TRBV12-3/TRBV12-4|TRBJ1-6
CASSLAWTGDSPLHF
>TRBV12-3/TRBV12-4|TRBJ1-6
CASRYGSSPLHF
>TRBV29-1|TRBJ2-1
CSVIQGLAQRNEQFF
>TRBV5-1|TRBJ2-5
CASSFSPGLAGGETQYF
>TRBV11-1|TRBJ1-1
CASSSSGATEAFF
>TRBV12-3/TRBV12-4|TRBJ2-7
CASSPLGLAGSSYEQYF
>TRBV3-1|TRBJ2-5
CASSQAGLAGGPWETQYF
>TRBV7-9|TRBJ2-1
CASSSVQRGRAENEQFF
>TRBV9|TRBJ2-2
CASSVELGPGELFF
>TRBV29-1|TRBJ1-2
CSVGQGPFYGYTF
>TRBV11-2|TRBJ2-7
CASSKDRGPYEQYF
>TRBV20-1|TRBJ2-1
CSASPGLAGGHEIRNEQFF
>TRBV3-1|TRBJ1-5
CASSQDLRESQPQHF
>TRBV5-1|TRBJ2-5
CASSWGRQETQYF
>TRBV20-1|TRBJ2-1
CSGRTTGQGFTEQFF
>TRBV30|TRBJ1-1
CAWSPLLGKNTEAFF
>TRBV10-3|TRBJ1-5
CAISEASSNQPQHF
>TRBV20-1|TRBJ2-5
CSATLTVQETQYF
>TRBV7-2|TRBJ2-1
CASSLAWGQYNEQFF
>TRBV4-1|TRBJ2-1
CASSQGASGRGNEQFF
>TRBV20-1|TRBJ2-5
CSAPGTARGTQYF
>TRBV27|TRBJ2-2
CASSRVFSTGELFF
>TRBV7-6|TRBJ2-1
CASSFSSGNNEQFF
>TRBV2|TRBJ2-5
CACSRETGETQYF
>TRBV6-5|TRBJ2-5
CASSYSGQQGETQYF
>TRBV27|TRBJ2-1
CATRDASSYNEQFF
>TRBV12-3/TRBV12-4|TRBJ1-2
CASSLWGTGDRNGYTF
>TRBV7-2|TRBJ1-5
CASSPRRGGNQPQHF
>TRBV12-3/TRBV12-4|TRBJ2-7
CASSFRGLEQGNAEQYF
>TRBV5-1|TRBJ2-2
CASSRDGTSGSRELFF
>TRBV10-3|TRBJ2-5
CAISDAGTSVETQYF